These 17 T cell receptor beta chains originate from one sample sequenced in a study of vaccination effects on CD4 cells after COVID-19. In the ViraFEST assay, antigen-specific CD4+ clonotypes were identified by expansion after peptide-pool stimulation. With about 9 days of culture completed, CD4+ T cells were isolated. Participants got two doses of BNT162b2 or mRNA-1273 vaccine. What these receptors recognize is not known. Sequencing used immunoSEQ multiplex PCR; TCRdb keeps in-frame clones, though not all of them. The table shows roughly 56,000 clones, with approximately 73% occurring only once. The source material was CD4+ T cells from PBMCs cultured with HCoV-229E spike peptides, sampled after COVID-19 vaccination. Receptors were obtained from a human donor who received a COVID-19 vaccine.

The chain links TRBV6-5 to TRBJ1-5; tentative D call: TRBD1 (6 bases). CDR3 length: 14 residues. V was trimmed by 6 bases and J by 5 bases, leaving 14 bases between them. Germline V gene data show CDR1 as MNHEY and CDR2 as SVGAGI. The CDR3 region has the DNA TGTGCCAGCAGACCCGGCGGGGGGCATCAGCCCCAGCATTTT. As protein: CASRPGGGHQPQHF.

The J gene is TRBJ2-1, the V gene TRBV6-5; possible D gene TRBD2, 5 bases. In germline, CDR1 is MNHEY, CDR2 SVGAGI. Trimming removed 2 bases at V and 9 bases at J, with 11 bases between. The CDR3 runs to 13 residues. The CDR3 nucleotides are TGTGCCAGCAGTTACATGAGGGAATCTGAGCAGTTCTTC. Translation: CASSYMRESEQFF.

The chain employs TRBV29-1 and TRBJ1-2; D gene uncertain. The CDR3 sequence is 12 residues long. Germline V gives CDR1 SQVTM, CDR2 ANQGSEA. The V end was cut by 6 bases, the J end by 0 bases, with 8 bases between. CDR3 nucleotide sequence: TGCAGCGTATCTTTTTCTAACTATGGCTACACCTTC. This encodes CSVSFSNYGYTF.

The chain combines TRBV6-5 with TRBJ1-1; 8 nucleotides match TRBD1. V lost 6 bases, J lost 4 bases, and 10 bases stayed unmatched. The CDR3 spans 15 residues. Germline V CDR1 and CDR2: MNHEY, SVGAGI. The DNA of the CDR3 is TGTGCCAGCAGAAAATCCGGGACAGGCGTCACTGAAGCTTTCTTT. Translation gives CASRKSGTGVTEAFF.

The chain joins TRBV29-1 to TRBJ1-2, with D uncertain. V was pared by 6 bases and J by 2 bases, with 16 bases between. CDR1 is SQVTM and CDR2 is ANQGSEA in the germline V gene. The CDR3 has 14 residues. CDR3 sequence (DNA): TGCAGCGTGAGCATAAACGGGCCGAACTATGGCTACACCTTC. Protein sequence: CSVSINGPNYGYTF.

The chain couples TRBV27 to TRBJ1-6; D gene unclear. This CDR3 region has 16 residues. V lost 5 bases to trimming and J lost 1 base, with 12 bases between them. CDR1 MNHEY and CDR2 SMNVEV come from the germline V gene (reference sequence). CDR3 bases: TGTGCCAGCAGTCCCAGTGACGGGTCCTATAATTCACCCCTCCACTTT. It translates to CASSPSDGSYNSPLHF.

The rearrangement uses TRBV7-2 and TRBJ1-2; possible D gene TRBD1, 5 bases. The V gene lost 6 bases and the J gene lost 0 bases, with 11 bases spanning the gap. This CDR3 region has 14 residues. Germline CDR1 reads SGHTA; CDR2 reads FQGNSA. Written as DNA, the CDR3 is TGTGCCAGCAGTTACGGGACCGCTAACTATGGCTACACCTTC. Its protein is CASSYGTANYGYTF.

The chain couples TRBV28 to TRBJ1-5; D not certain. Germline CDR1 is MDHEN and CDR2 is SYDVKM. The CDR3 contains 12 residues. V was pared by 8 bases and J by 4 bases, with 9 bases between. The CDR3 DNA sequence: TGTGCCAGCGGAGTTGCGAATCAGCCCCAGCATTTT. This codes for CASGVANQPQHF.

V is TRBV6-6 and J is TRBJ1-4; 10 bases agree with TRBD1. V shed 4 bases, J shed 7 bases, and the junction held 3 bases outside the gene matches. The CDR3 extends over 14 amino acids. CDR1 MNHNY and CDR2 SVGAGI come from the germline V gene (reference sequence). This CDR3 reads CASSSDRGFEKLFF. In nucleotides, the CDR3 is TGTGCCAGCAGTTCGGACAGGGGGTTTGAAAAACTGTTTTTT.

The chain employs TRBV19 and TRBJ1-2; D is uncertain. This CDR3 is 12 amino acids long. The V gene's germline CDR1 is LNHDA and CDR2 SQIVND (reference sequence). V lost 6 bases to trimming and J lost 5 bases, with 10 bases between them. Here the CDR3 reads CASSGYPYGYTF. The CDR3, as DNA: TGTGCCAGTAGCGGGTACCCTTATGGCTACACCTTC.

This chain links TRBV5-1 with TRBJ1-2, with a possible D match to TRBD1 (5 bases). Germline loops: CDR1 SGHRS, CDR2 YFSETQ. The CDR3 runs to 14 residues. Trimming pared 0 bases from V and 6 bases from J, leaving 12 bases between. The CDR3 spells CASSLGQPLNGYTF. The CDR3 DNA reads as TGCGCCAGCAGCTTGGGACAGCCGTTGAATGGCTACACCTTC.

CDR3 protein: CASSLKTGNSPLHF. DNA for the CDR3: TGTGCCAGCAGCCTTAAGACGGGGAATTCACCCCTCCACTTT. This sequence joins TRBV5-4 and TRBJ1-6; D uncertain. Between the trimmed V and J ends, which lost 4 bases and 7 bases, there was a span of 12 bases. This CDR3 contains 14 residues. CDR1 and CDR2 (germline): SGHNT, YYREEE (reference sequence).

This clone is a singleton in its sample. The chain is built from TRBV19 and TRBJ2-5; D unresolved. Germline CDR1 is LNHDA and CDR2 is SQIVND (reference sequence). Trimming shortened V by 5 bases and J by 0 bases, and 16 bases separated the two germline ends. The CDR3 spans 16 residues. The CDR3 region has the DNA TGTGCCAGTAGTCCATTACCCACGTTTTACCAAGAGACCCAGTACTTC. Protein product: CASSPLPTFYQETQYF.

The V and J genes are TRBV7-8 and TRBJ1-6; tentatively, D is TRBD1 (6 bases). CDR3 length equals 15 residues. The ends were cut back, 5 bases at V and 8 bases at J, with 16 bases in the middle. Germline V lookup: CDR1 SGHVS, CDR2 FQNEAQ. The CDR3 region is CASSHIRDTYSPLHF. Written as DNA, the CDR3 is TGTGCCAGCAGCCATATTAGGGACACCTATTCACCCCTCCACTTT.

CDR3 nucleotide sequence: TGTGCCAGCAGCTTAACTCCCCAGGGAGAGACCCAGTACTTC. Encoded protein: CASSLTPQGETQYF. The chain carries TRBV7-3 and TRBJ2-5, with D possibly TRBD1 on 5 matching bases. Germline V gives CDR1 SGHTA, CDR2 FQGTGA. Trimming removed 0 bases at V and 4 bases at J, with 9 bases between. The CDR3 contains 14 residues.

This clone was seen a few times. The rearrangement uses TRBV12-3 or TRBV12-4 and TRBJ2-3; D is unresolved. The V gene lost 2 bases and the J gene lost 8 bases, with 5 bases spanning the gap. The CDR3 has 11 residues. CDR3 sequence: CASSLSLTQYF. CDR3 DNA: TGTGCCAGCAGTTTATCCCTTACGCAGTATTTT.

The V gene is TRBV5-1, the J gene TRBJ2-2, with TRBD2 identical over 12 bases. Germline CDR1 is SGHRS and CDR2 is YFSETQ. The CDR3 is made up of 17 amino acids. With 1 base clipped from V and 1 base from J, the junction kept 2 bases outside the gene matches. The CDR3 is CASSLSLAGGNTGELFF. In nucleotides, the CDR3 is TGCGCCAGCAGCTTGTCACTAGCGGGGGGGAACACCGGGGAGCTGTTTTTT. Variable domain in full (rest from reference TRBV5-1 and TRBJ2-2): KAGVTQTPRYLIKTRGQQVTLSCSPISGHRSVSWYQQTPGQGLQFLFEYFSETQRNKGNFPGRFSGRQFSNSRSEMNVSTLELGDSALYLCASSLSLAGGNTGELFFGEGSRLTVL.